This T cell receptor (beta chain) was obtained from a study of blood T cells in healthy people across ages. Study-wide results and limits: Getting older went along with TCR beta diversity per million T cells dropping roughly linearly.

With a J-beta primer mix and a sample-barcoded 5' primer, a second PCR ran 7 to 11 cycles. TCRdb reanalysed the 5' RACE reads using MiXCR and keeps one entry per CDR3 protein. The sample lists 450,000 to 650,000 distinct CDR3 sequences; nearly 25% were seen once. As concerns this clonotype: No antigen is known for it.

Per the germline V gene, CDR1 is MNHEY and CDR2 is SVGEGT. With 6 bases removed from V and 11 bases from J, the gap between germline ends came to 16 bases. This CDR3 comprises 12 residues. The sample was also linked to a second study, of T cells of mothers and their children. That report adds: Barcodes for each sample and 2-4 random nucleotides were added by the M1S primer used in the second PCR. Related and unrelated pairs show TCR recombination output that thymic selection shapes similarly.

The source of this sequence is a boy aged 10-17 years in good health. The V and J genes are TRBV6-2 or TRBV6-3 and TRBJ2-5; D gene uncertain. Sequencing used blood. The CDR3 nucleotides read TGTGCCAGCAGCAATGGGCGGAGTGTGCAGTACTTC. Amino acids: CASSNGRSVQYF.